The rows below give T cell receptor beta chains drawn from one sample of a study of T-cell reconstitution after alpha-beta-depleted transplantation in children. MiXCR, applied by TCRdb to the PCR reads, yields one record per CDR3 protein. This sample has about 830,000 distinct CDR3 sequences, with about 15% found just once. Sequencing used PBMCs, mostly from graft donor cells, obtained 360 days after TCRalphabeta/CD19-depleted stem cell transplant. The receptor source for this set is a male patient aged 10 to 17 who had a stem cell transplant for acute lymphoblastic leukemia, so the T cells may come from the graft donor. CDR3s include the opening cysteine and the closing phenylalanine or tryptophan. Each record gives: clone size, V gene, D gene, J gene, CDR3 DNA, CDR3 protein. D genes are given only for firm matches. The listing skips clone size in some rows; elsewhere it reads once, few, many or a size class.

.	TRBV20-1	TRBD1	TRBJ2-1	TGCAGTGGTAACTTTCAAAGAGACAGGGGGCTTTACAATGAGCAGTTCTTC	CSGNFQRDRGLYNEQFF
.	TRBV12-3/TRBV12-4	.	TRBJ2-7	TGTGCCAGCAGTTTACAGGGTATGTCCTACGAGCAGTACTTC	CASSLQGMSYEQYF
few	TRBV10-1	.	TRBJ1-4	TGCGCCAGCAGTGAGTCCCGGGCAGGGCTGGGTGAAAAACTGTTTTTT	CASSESRAGLGEKLFF
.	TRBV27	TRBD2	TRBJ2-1	TGTGCCAGCAGTCCGGGACTAGCGGGAGCGGCCGATGAGCAGTTCTTC	CASSPGLAGAADEQFF
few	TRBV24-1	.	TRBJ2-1	TGTGCCAGCAGGGGGACTAGTACAACTGAGCAGTTCTTC	CASRGTSTTEQFF
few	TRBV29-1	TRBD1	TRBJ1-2	TGCAGCGTGCCCCCCCGGACAGGGGGGGCCGGCTACACCTTC	CSVPPRTGGAGYTF
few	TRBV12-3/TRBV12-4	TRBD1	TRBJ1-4	TGTGCCAGCAGTCCCGGGACAGGGATAACTAATGAAAAACTGTTTTTT	CASSPGTGITNEKLFF
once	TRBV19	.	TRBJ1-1	TGTGCCAGTAGTGTACAGGTCCTCCCCACTGAAGCTTTCTTT	CASSVQVLPTEAFF
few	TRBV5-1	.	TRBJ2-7	TGCGCCAGCAGCTCGGGGACACAGGCAGTGGGCAGGCACTTC	CASSSGTQAVGRHF
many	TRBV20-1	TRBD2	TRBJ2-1	TGCAGTGCCGTAGGGGTAGCGGGAGTGCGGGAGCAGTTCTTC	CSAVGVAGVREQFF
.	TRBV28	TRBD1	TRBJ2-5	TGTGCCAGCAGCTCCGGGACAGGGGGCTGGGAGACCCAGTACTTC	CASSSGTGGWETQYF
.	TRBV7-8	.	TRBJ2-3	TGTGCCAGCAGCTTCCGCGGGCAGACAGATACGCAGTATTTT	CASSFRGQTDTQYF
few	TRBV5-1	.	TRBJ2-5	TGCGCCAGCAGCTTTGGCAGGACCAAAGAGACCCAGTACTTC	CASSFGRTKETQYF
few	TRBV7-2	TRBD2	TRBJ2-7	TGTGCCAGCAGCCTTCGGACTAGCGGGGGGTCCTACGAGCAGTACTTC	CASSLRTSGGSYEQYF
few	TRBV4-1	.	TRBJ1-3	TGCGCCAGCAGCCGAGGGTCCCTCCTTGGAAACACCATATATTTT	CASSRGSLLGNTIYF
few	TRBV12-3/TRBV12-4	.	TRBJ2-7	TGTGCCAGCAGTCTGGACGCCTTCTACGAGCAGTACTTC	CASSLDAFYEQYF
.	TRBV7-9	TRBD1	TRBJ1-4	TGTGCCAGCAGCAGCCCGAGGGGGCAGGATAATGAAAAACTGTTTTTT	CASSSPRGQDNEKLFF
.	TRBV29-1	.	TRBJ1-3	TGCAGCGTTGACCCCAGGGACGGAAACACCATATTTTTT	CSVDPRDGNTIFF
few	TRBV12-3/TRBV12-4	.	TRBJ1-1	TGTGCCAGCAGATCAGGGGCAAGGTACACTGAAGCTTTCTTT	CASRSGARYTEAFF
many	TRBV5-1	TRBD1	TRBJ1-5	TGCGCCAGCAGCACGACAGGGGCTAGCAATCAGCCCCAGCATTTT	CASSTTGASNQPQHF
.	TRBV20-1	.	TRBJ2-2	TGCAGTACCCTAGCGTTAAGGGCCGGGGAGCTGTTTTTT	CSTLALRAGELFF
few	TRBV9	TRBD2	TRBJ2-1	TGTGCCAGCAGCGCACTCACTAGCGGGAGGACAAGGGAGCAGTTCTTC	CASSALTSGRTREQFF
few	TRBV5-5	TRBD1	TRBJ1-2	TGTGCCAGCAGCTCCCGGGACAGGGGGCGTCGTGGCTATGGCTACACCTTC	CASSSRDRGRRGYGYTF
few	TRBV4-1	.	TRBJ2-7	TGCGCCAGCAGCCAAGAAAACGGCAAATTAAACTTCTACGAGCAGTACTTC	CASSQENGKLNFYEQYF
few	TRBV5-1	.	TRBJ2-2	TGCGCCAGCAGCTCCTCGGGCCCTAGGACCGGGGAGCTGTTTTTT	CASSSSGPRTGELFF
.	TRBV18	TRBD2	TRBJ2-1	TGTGCCAGCTCACGTACGGGACTAGCGGGAGGAGCGGACAATGAGCAGTTCTTC	CASSRTGLAGGADNEQFF
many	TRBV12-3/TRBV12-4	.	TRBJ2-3	TGTGCCACCCACTTTAGCTACCTGGAAGGCACAGATACGCAGTATTTT	CATHFSYLEGTDTQYF
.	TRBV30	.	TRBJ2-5	TGTGCCTGGAGGGCAGGGGGGGAAGAGACCCAGTACTTC	CAWRAGGEETQYF
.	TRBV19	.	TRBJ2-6	TGTGCCAGTAGTATGGTCTCGACGGGGGCCAACGTCCTGACTTTC	CASSMVSTGANVLTF
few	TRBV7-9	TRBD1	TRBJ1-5	TGTGCCAGCAGTAGGACAGGGGCGAACAATCAGCCCCAGCATTTT	CASSRTGANNQPQHF
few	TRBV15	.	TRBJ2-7	TGTGCCACCAGCAGAGATAAGAGGATTGGCGAGCAGTACTTC	CATSRDKRIGEQYF
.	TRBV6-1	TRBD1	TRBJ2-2	TGTGCCAGCAGTCTCTTCCGGGACAGGGGCGGCGGGGAGCTGTTTTTT	CASSLFRDRGGGELFF
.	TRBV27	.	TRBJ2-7	TGTGCCAGCAGTTTCGGGAAGGATTTCTACGAGCAGTACTTC	CASSFGKDFYEQYF
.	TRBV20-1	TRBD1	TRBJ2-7	TGCAGTGCTAGCCGGGGACAGGGTGACTACGAGCAGTACTTC	CSASRGQGDYEQYF
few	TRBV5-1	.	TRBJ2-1	TGCGCCAGCAGCCTGCCGGAAGGTGAGCAGTTCTTC	CASSLPEGEQFF
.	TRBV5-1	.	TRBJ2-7	TGCGCCAGCAGCTTTCCGACTGTTACCTACGAGCAGTACTTC	CASSFPTVTYEQYF
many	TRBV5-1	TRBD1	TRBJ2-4	TGCGCCAGCAGCCTCGAACAGGGGATAGCCAAAAACATTCAGTACTTC	CASSLEQGIAKNIQYF
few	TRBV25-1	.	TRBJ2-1	TGTGCCAGCAGCTTCCTAGCGTATGAGCAGTTCTTC	CASSFLAYEQFF
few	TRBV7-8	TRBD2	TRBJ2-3	TGTGCCAGCAGCCCCCCGGCGGCGGGAGGAATCGCAGATACGCAGTATTTT	CASSPPAAGGIADTQYF
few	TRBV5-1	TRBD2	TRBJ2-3	TGCGCCAGCACCAAAGGCGGGACTACCCCCACAGATACGCAGTATTTT	CASTKGGTTPTDTQYF
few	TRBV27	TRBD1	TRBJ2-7	TGTGCCAGCAGTAGGTTGACAGGGGCCTACTACGAGCAGTACTTC	CASSRLTGAYYEQYF
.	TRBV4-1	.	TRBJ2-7	TGCGCCAGCAGCCAATCGGGGACTCCAAGCTCCTACGAGCAGTACTTC	CASSQSGTPSSYEQYF
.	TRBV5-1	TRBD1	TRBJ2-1	TGCGCCAGCAGCTTGGGGACAGGGGAGGGCAATGAGCAGTTCTTC	CASSLGTGEGNEQFF
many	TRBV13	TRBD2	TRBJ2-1	TGTGCCAGCAGCCAACTAGCGGGAGTAAAGAATGAGCAGTTCTTC	CASSQLAGVKNEQFF
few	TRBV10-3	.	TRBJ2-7	TGTGCCATCAGTGAGGGTCTCGGCAGATCCTACGAGCAGTACTTC	CAISEGLGRSYEQYF
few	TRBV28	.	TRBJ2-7	TGTGCCAGCAGTTTACAGCCGGCTGAGCAGTACTTC	CASSLQPAEQYF